The next 5 T cell receptor beta chains were all read from a single sample in a study of spatial heterogeneity in lung cancer. Time point in this sample: sample taken at primary tumor resection. TCRdb redid the calling of the 5' RACE reads with MiXCR, one entry per CDR3 protein. The table lists some 8,900 distinct CDR3 sequences, approximately 4.5% of them singletons. Sequences were derived from PBMCs, sampled at surgery. The source of these receptors is a male donor with early-stage non-small cell lung cancer.

This clonotype qualifies as medium-sized. The genes are TRBV12-3 or TRBV12-4 and TRBJ2-1; a weak D match, TRBD1 (6 bases). V dropped 5 bases and J dropped 9 bases, with 20 bases sitting between them. The CDR3 length is 15 residues. The CDR3 region is CASSPKQRGNPEQFF. In DNA, the CDR3 is TGTGCCAGCAGTCCCAAACAAAGGGGGAATCCTGAGCAGTTCTTC.

In this sample, this clonotype is medium-sized. The chain links TRBV7-6 to TRBJ2-7; weak D call: TRBD1 (7 bases). Trimming left V 9 bases short and J 1 base short, with 19 bases between. The CDR3 sequence is 15 residues long. The germline V gene has CDR1 SGHVS and CDR2 FNYEAQ. This CDR3 is CASRSGTAGSYEQYF. CDR3 bases: TGTGCCAGTAGATCCGGGACAGCGGGTTCCTACGAGCAGTACTTC.

This clonotype was found many times. The chain joins TRBV12-5 to TRBJ2-2; D tentatively reads TRBD1 or TRBD2 (6 bases each). The CDR3 spans 14 residues. CDR1 LGHNT and CDR2 FRNRAP come from the germline V gene. The V end lost 4 bases, the J end lost 7 bases, and 13 bases lay between the germline ends. For the CDR3, the DNA is TGTGCTAGTGGTTGGGACACCGGGGGCGGGGAGCTGTTTTTT. Protein product: CASGWDTGGGELFF.

This clonotype ranks as medium-sized. The chain joins TRBV12-3 or TRBV12-4 to TRBJ1-4; no definite D call. The ends were cut back, 4 bases at V and 10 bases at J, with 10 bases in the middle. This CDR3 region has 12 residues. The CDR3 DNA is TGTGCCAGCAGTTCCCCAGCCTTAAAACTGTTTTTT. Its translation: CASSSPALKLFF.

This clonotype was detected ten times or more. The chain joins TRBV4-3 to TRBJ1-2, with D unclear. V was cut by 6 bases and J by 4 bases, with 6 bases left in between. The CDR3 extends over 11 amino acids. CDR1 and CDR2 from the germline V gene are LGHNA and YSLEER. CDR3 amino acids: CASRDIYGYTF. CDR3 sequence (DNA): TGCGCCAGCAGAGATATCTATGGCTACACCTTC.